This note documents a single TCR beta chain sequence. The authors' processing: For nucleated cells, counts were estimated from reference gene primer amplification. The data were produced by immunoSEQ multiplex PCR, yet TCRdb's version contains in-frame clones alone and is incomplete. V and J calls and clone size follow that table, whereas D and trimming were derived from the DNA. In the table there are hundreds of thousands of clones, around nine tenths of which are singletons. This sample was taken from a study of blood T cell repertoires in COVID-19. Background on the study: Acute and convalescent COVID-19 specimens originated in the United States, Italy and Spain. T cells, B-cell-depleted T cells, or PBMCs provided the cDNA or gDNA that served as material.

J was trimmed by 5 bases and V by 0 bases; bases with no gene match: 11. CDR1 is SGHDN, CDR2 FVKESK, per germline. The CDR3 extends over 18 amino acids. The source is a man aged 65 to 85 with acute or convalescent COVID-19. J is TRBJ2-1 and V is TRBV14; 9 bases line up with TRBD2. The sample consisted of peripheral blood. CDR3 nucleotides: TGTGCCAGCAGCCAAGATTATCTCGGCCTAGCGGGGCACAATGAGCAGTTCTTC. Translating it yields CASSQDYLGLAGHNEQFF.